Listed here are 31 T cell receptor beta chains from one sample, sequenced in a study of graft-versus-host responses after intestinal transplantation (dated by TCRdb to 2020 to 2022). Their antigen targets remain unknown. Explained via the paper, the time point label denotes: cells obtained before transplantation from donor or recipient. The protocol used for the library was the immunoSEQ multiplex PCR assay. TCRdb carries this immuneACCESS record with in-frame sequences only. Its versions omit some clonotypes, under half of them owing to an unresolved V gene in the studies checked, with the rest unexplained. The sample includes 150,000 or so clones, with 85% to 95% observed a single time. The ten largest account for around 0.2% of the sample. Sequencing used unstimulated CD4+ T cells sorted from spleen or lymph node cells, obtained before intestinal transplant. Receptor source: a human donor who received an intestinal transplant.

The V and J genes are TRBV27 and TRBJ1-1; D is perhaps TRBD1 (5 bases). The CDR3 sequence is 13 residues long. Germline V gene sequence: CDR1 MNHEY, CDR2 SMNVEV (reference sequence). The V and J ends lost 6 bases and 7 bases respectively, with 15 bases between them. In nucleotides, the CDR3 is TGTGCCAGCAGCTCAACAGGCGGGTATGAAGCTTTCTTT. Translating gives CASSSTGGYEAFF.

The V gene is TRBV7-8, the J gene TRBJ2-7; 7 bases align to TRBD1. V shed 1 base, J shed 6 bases, and the junction held 3 bases outside the gene matches. The CDR3 spans 13 residues. The germline CDR1 and CDR2 sequences are SGHVS and FQNEAQ. The DNA for the CDR3 is TGTGCCAGCAGCTTAGAAGCAGGGGGCGAGCAGTACTTC. It encodes CASSLEAGGEQYF.

The chain is built from TRBV28 and TRBJ2-2, with unresolved D. Trimming pared 3 bases from V and 4 bases from J, leaving 9 bases between. Germline V gene data show CDR1 as MDHEN and CDR2 as SYDVKM. This CDR3 region has 14 residues. This chain's CDR3 is CASSFGRTTGELFF. The CDR3 nucleotides are TGTGCCAGCAGTTTCGGGCGAACCACCGGGGAGCTGTTTTTT.

The chain links TRBV5-1 to TRBJ1-2; D ambiguous. V was clipped by 0 bases and J by 4 bases, with 13 bases between them. The CDR3 is 15 amino acids. The V gene's germline CDR1 is SGHRS and CDR2 YFSETQ. CDR3 nucleotides: TGCGCCAGCAGCTTGGATACGAGCCGGATCTATGGCTACACCTTC. Its translation is CASSLDTSRIYGYTF.

The gene calls are TRBV6-5 and TRBJ2-7; 7 bases agree with TRBD1. Germline V gene sequence: CDR1 MNHEY, CDR2 SVGAGI. V shed 7 bases, J shed 1 base, and the junction held 7 bases outside the gene matches. This CDR3 has 14 residues. CDR3 amino acids: CASKDGTESYEQYF. The CDR3, as DNA: TGTGCCAGCAAAGATGGGACAGAGTCCTACGAGCAGTACTTC.

This clone appeared once. The chain recombines TRBV30 with TRBJ2-7; D remains ambiguous. The CDR3 length is 11 residues. Trimming took off 0 bases at V and 7 bases at J, with 7 bases between the two ends. CDR1 is GTSNPN and CDR2 is SVGIG in the germline V gene (reference sequence). CDR3 sequence (DNA): TGTGCCTGGAGTGTACTTCGGGAGCAGTACTTC. Protein product: CAWSVLREQYF.

J is TRBJ2-7 and V is TRBV27; 9 bases agree with TRBD1. Germline CDR1 MNHEY, CDR2 SMNVEV (reference sequence). V dropped 2 bases and J dropped 5; count of bases not matched to a gene: 1. The CDR3 has 13 residues. CDR3 residues: CASSLGDRDEQYF. CDR3 nucleotide sequence: TGTGCCAGCAGTTTAGGGGACAGGGACGAGCAGTACTTC.

The chain joins TRBV10-1 to TRBJ2-2; D remains ambiguous. Germline V gives CDR1 WNHNN, CDR2 SYGVQD (reference sequence). CDR3 length: 13 residues. V shed 8 bases and J shed 1 base, with 8 bases lying between them. The DNA for the CDR3 is TGCGCCAGCGGTTACGGGAACACCGGGGAGCTGTTTTTT. It encodes CASGYGNTGELFF.

The chain has TRBV19 and TRBJ1-5; possible D gene TRBD1, 5 bases. Germline loops: CDR1 LNHDA, CDR2 SQIVND (reference sequence). The CDR3 length is 15 residues. Trimming took off 4 bases at V and 2 bases at J, with 12 bases between the two ends. CDR3 DNA sequence: TGTGCCAGTAGTAGCGCGGGGCAGGGCAATCAGCCCCAGCATTTT. It is translated as CASSSAGQGNQPQHF.

The chain combines TRBV7-9 with TRBJ2-2; D gene uncertain. The CDR3 runs to 14 residues. Looked up from germline, CDR1 is SEHNR and CDR2 is FQNEAQ (reference sequence). V was trimmed by 4 bases and J by 1 base, leaving 7 bases between them. In DNA form, the CDR3 reads TGTGCCAGCAGCTCTGGACGGAACACCGGGGAGCTGTTTTTT. Its translation: CASSSGRNTGELFF. Combining the CDR3 with reference TRBV7-9 and TRBJ2-2 gives the whole variable domain DTGVSQNPRHKITKRGQNVTFRCDPISEHNRLYWYRQTLGQGPEFLTYFQNEAQLEKSRLLSDRFSAERPKGSFSTLEIQRTEQGDSAMYLCASSSGRNTGELFFGEGSRLTVL.

The chain employs TRBV28 and TRBJ1-1; 7 positions match TRBD1. The V and J ends lost 5 bases and 4 bases, in that order; junction bases with no gene match: 4. The CDR3 is made up of 13 amino acids. Per germline, CDR1 MDHEN and CDR2 SYDVKM. This CDR3 is CASSLDRATEAFF. CDR3 nucleotide sequence: TGTGCCAGCAGTCTCGACAGGGCCACTGAAGCTTTCTTT.

The CDR3: CASRLGQEGGYTF. CDR3 DNA sequence: TGTGCCAGCAGATTAGGACAAGAGGGCGGCTACACCTTC. This chain links TRBV2 with TRBJ1-2; a weak D match, TRBD1 (5 bases). The CDR3 covers 13 residues. Germline values: CDR1 SNHLY, CDR2 FYNNEI. V gave up 6 bases and J gave up 8 bases, with 16 bases separating them.

The genes are TRBV19 and TRBJ1-2; D is unclear. This CDR3 is 13 amino acids long. Germline CDR1 and CDR2: LNHDA and SQIVND (reference sequence). V dropped 1 base and J dropped 4 bases, with 7 bases sitting between them. CDR3 region: CASSIGAPYGYTF. CDR3 in DNA: TGTGCCAGTAGTATAGGCGCTCCCTATGGCTACACCTTC.

Note on this clone: In the same sample, other DNA sequences code for this CDR3. The rearrangement joins TRBV5-1 to TRBJ2-5; 14 positions agree with TRBD2. The germline V gene has CDR1 SGHRS and CDR2 YFSETQ. The CDR3 sequence is 15 residues long. After removal of 3 bases from V and 4 bases from J, the junction contained 2 bases not matched to a gene. The CDR3 nucleotides read TGCGCCAGCAGCTCGGGACTAGCGGGAGTAGAGACCCAGTACTTC. Its translation: CASSSGLAGVETQYF.

The V gene is TRBV7-9, the J gene TRBJ1-6; D may be TRBD1 (5 bases). Trimming pared 2 bases from V and 9 bases from J, leaving 14 bases between. Germline CDR1 reads SEHNR; CDR2 reads FQNEAQ (reference sequence). This CDR3 is built from 15 residues. The CDR3 DNA follows: TGTGCCAGCAGCTTAAAGGGGCCCGGGAGTTCACCCCTCCACTTT. It is translated as CASSLKGPGSSPLHF.

The rearrangement links TRBV19 to TRBJ1-2; the D is unclear. The germline gives CDR1 LNHDA, CDR2 SQIVND (reference sequence). The CDR3 runs to 13 residues. Trimming stripped 0 bases from V and 5 bases from J, with 7 bases between. CDR3: CASSIDGGYGYTF. The CDR3 bases are TGTGCCAGTAGTATAGACGGCGGTTATGGCTACACCTTC. The complete variable domain, with remaining parts taken from reference TRBV19 and TRBJ1-2, reads DGGITQSPKYLFRKEGQNVTLSCEQNLNHDAMYWYRQDPGQGLRLIYYSQIVNDFQKGDIAEGYSVSREKKESFPLTVTSAQKNPTAFYLCASSIDGGYGYTFGSGTRLTVV.

CDR3 sequence (DNA): TGTGCCAGCAGCTTATCGGGTCTAGCGAGTACCTACGAGCAGTACTTC. This codes for CASSLSGLASTYEQYF. The chain has TRBV7-2 and TRBJ2-7; maybe TRBD2 (6 bases). The CDR3 consists of 16 residues. The ends were cut back, 2 bases at V and 2 bases at J, with 16 bases in the middle. Germline loops: CDR1 SGHTA, CDR2 FQGNSA.

V and J are TRBV7-9 and TRBJ1-1; D gene unclear. Germline V gene data show CDR1 as SEHNR and CDR2 as FQNEAQ (reference sequence). The CDR3 totals 15 residues. Trimming removed 2 bases at V and 6 bases at J, with 16 bases between. The CDR3 reads CASSLWSGTGAEAFF. CDR3 coding DNA: TGTGCCAGCAGCTTATGGTCAGGAACGGGCGCTGAAGCTTTCTTT.

V is TRBV7-8 and J is TRBJ2-5; D remains unclear. The DNA end is more similar to TRBJ2-7, so the J call may be wrong. Germline V gene lookup returns CDR1 SGHVS and CDR2 FQNEAQ. The CDR3 length is 14 residues. The CDR3 reads CASSLSRIAYEQYF. CDR3 nucleotides: TGTGCCAGCAGCTTAAGCAGGATTGCCTACGAGCAGTACTTC.

V usage is TRBV19 and J usage is TRBJ1-5; unclear D gene. Between the trimmed V and J ends, which lost 5 bases and 0 bases, there was a span of 23 bases. Germline V lookup: CDR1 LNHDA, CDR2 SQIVND (reference sequence). The CDR3 loop spans 19 amino acids. CDR3 sequence reads: CASSLPREAAQYSNQPQHF. The CDR3 bases are TGTGCCAGTAGTCTCCCCCGGGAGGCAGCCCAATATAGCAATCAGCCCCAGCATTTT. Using reference TRBV19 and TRBJ1-5 for the parts outside the CDR3, the full variable domain is DGGITQSPKYLFRKEGQNVTLSCEQNLNHDAMYWYRQDPGQGLRLIYYSQIVNDFQKGDIAEGYSVSREKKESFPLTVTSAQKNPTAFYLCASSLPREAAQYSNQPQHFGDGTRLSIL.

This clone was detected only once. Written as DNA, the CDR3 is TGCGCCAGCAGCTTAAGGGACAGCGACTATGGCTACACCTTC. Its translation is CASSLRDSDYGYTF. This chain uses TRBV5-1 with TRBJ1-2; 7 bases are a match to TRBD1. Germline V CDR1 and CDR2: SGHRS, YFSETQ. The trim removed 2 bases at V and 3 bases at J, leaving 4 bases unmatched. The CDR3 is made up of 14 amino acids.

V and J are TRBV29-1 and TRBJ2-7; D possibly matches TRBD1 or TRBD2 (5 bases each). The V end was cut by 4 bases, the J end by 1 base, with 11 bases between. CDR3 length: 13 amino acids. CDR1 and CDR2 (germline): SQVTM, ANQGSEA. The CDR3 spells CSVGGTASYEQYF. The CDR3 DNA sequence: TGCAGCGTTGGTGGGACGGCTTCCTACGAGCAGTACTTC.

The chain is built from TRBV19 and TRBJ1-2; the match to TRBD1 covers 8 bases. The CDR3 length is 14 residues. Germline CDR1 is LNHDA and CDR2 is SQIVND (reference sequence). The V segment lost 1 base and the J segment 8 bases; nucleotides outside the gene matches: 6. CDR3 amino acids: CASSIGGQGDGYTF. In nucleotides, the CDR3 is TGTGCCAGTAGTATAGGAGGACAGGGCGACGGCTACACCTTC.

This chain links TRBV6-5 with TRBJ2-1; D call uncertain. Looked up from germline, CDR1 is MNHEY and CDR2 is SVGAGI. The V gene lost 2 bases and the J gene lost 9 bases, with 11 bases spanning the gap. The CDR3 has 13 amino acids. The CDR3 protein is CASSYPDNLEQFF. CDR3 nucleotides: TGTGCCAGCAGTTACCCCGACAACCTTGAGCAGTTCTTC.

The rearrangement uses TRBV4-1 and TRBJ2-5, with 8 bases fitting TRBD2. CDR3 length: 14 amino acids. Germline V gives CDR1 MGHRA, CDR2 YSYEKL. Losses at the gene ends were 7 bases for V and 4 bases for J; bases not matched to a gene: 8. The CDR3 region is CASKEWTSRETQYF. CDR3 nucleotide sequence: TGCGCCAGCAAGGAATGGACTAGCCGAGAGACCCAGTACTTC.

The chain has TRBV11-2 and TRBJ1-1; D might be TRBD1 (5 bases). The V end was cut by 7 bases, the J end by 11 bases, with 20 bases between. The CDR3 is made up of 13 amino acids. Germline CDR1 reads SGHAT; CDR2 reads FQNNGV. In nucleotides, the CDR3 is TGTGCCAGCACCTTGCTTCTTCAGGGTACGGCTTTCTTT. Protein: CASTLLLQGTAFF. Complete variable domain (other parts from reference TRBV11-2 and TRBJ1-1): EAGVAQSPRYKIIEKRQSVAFWCNPISGHATLYWYQQILGQGPKLLIQFQNNGVVDDSQLPKDRFSAERLKGVDSTLKIQPAKLEDSAVYLCASTLLLQGTAFFGQGTRLTVV.

The chain employs TRBV20-1 and TRBJ1-5; perhaps TRBD1 as D (6 bases). The CDR3 sequence is 11 residues long. V shed 3 bases and J shed 6 bases, with 6 bases lying between them. Germline V gene lookup returns CDR1 DFQATT and CDR2 SNEGSKA (reference sequence). The DNA of the CDR3 is TGCAGTGCTAGGGGGGCTCAGCCCCAGCATTTT. It codes for CSARGAQPQHF.

This chain connects TRBV30 to TRBJ1-1; 9 bases map to TRBD1. From germline, CDR1 is GTSNPN and CDR2 SVGIG (reference sequence). The V and J ends lost 5 bases and 3 bases, in that order; junction bases with no gene match: 4. The CDR3 extends over 13 amino acids. CDR3 bases: TGTGCCTGGGGCCGGGACAGGGACACTGAAGCTTTCTTT. It codes for CAWGRDRDTEAFF.

CDR3 sequence reads: CASSHRGPGADTQYF. CDR3 DNA sequence: TGTGCCAGCAGCCACAGGGGGCCCGGAGCAGATACGCAGTATTTT. V and J are TRBV7-2 and TRBJ2-3; 9 bases are a match to TRBD1. The CDR3 length is 15 residues. The germline V gene has CDR1 SGHTA and CDR2 FQGNSA. J was trimmed by 4 bases and V by 5 bases; bases with no gene match: 7.

In nucleotides, the CDR3 is TGTGCCAGCAGCTCACAGACCAATCAGCCCCAGCATTTT. Protein: CASSSQTNQPQHF. The genes are TRBV7-8 and TRBJ1-5; D ambiguous. V was pared by 4 bases and J by 3 bases, with 7 bases between. CDR3 length: 13 amino acids. Germline CDR1 and CDR2: SGHVS and FQNEAQ.

The chain joins TRBV27 to TRBJ2-7; TRBD1 aligns across 8 bases. The CDR3 extends over 14 amino acids. Trimming took 3 bases from V and 3 from J; bases not matched to a gene: 4. Germline CDR1 is MNHEY and CDR2 is SMNVEV (reference sequence). CDR3 bases: TGTGCCAGCAGTTTTCGACAGGGGATCTACGAGCAGTACTTC. Its translation is CASSFRQGIYEQYF.